This TCR beta chain was captured in a study of T cells expressing NK-cell markers. 5'RACE template switching built TCR beta cDNA with unique molecular identifiers. TCRdb re-called the 5' RACE reads and shows each CDR3 protein once, DNA omitted. The ten most abundant clones cover about 18% of a sample with approximately 150,000 distinct CDR3 sequences. The origin of this receptor is a woman between 18 and 69 years old in good health. Material: blood T cells: a sorted CD56 or NKG2C T cell subset, CD4+ or CD8+ T cells, or bulk PBMC T cells (not recorded which).

CDR3 region: CASSLLASGEKLFF. This sequence joins TRBV12-3 or TRBV12-4 and TRBJ1-4. The CDR3 extends over 14 amino acids.